This T cell receptor beta chain derives from a study of OX40 agonist ivuxolimab in advanced cancers. Germline CDR1 and CDR2: SQVTM and ANQGSEA. The CDR3 is 15 residues long. The V gene lost 4 bases and the J gene lost 0 bases, with 13 bases spanning the gap. Generated by immunoSEQ multiplex PCR, the TCRdb table keeps only in-frame clones and is missing some. The table shows some 80,000 clones, with around nine tenths occurring only once. Sample: CD4+ or CD8+ T cells sorted from blood, taken in a trial of the OX40 agonist ivuxolimab. The chain combines TRBV29-1 with TRBJ2-1; no firm D call. The sequence came from an adult with an advanced solid tumor such as melanoma, head and neck, liver or kidney cancer. The CDR3 sequence: CSVAMRVVSYNEQFF. CDR3 nucleotide sequence: TGCAGCGTTGCTATGCGAGTCGTCTCCTACAATGAGCAGTTCTTC.